Included here is one TCR beta chain sequence, with context. V lost 0 bases to trimming and J lost 4 bases, with 11 bases between them. This CDR3 spans 15 amino acids. Germline CDR1 is WSHSY and CDR2 is SAAADI. The data derive from a study of blood T cell repertoires in COVID-19. Study as a whole: The analysed material was cDNA or gDNA that came from T cells, B-cell-depleted T cells, or PBMCs.

Under the authors' procedure: Estimation of nucleated cell counts relied on the amplification of reference gene primers. Data came from immunoSEQ multiplex PCR; TCRdb stores just in-frame clones and leaves some out. That table gives V, J and clone size, and the DNA gave D and trimming. The sample has 90,000 to 100,000 clones; around nine tenths are singletons. The sequence came from a human donor in a cohort sampled during active COVID-19. Material: peripheral blood. The V gene is TRBV10-2, the J gene TRBJ2-3; unclear D gene. Here the CDR3 DNA reads TGCGCCAGCAGTGAGTCTGGCAAGTTGGCAGATACGCAGTATTTT. As protein: CASSESGKLADTQYF.